The next 17 T cell receptor beta chains were all read from a single sample in a study of T-cell memory formation after mild COVID-19. TCRdb redid the calling of the 5' RACE reads with MiXCR, one entry per CDR3 protein. The table shows fewer than 90,000 distinct CDR3 sequences, with 14% occurring only once. Sequencing used PBMCs or a T cell subset sorted from them (not recorded which). Receptor source: an adult woman who had mild COVID-19 (a few samples of this study predate the infection). Cell type and time point are not known.

This clonotype has only a few counts. The chain employs TRBV3-1 and TRBJ2-5; possibly TRBD2 for D (6 bases). V lost 3 bases and J 2 bases, leaving 7 bases between the germline ends. Germline CDR1 reads LGHDT; CDR2 reads YNNKEL (reference sequence). The CDR3 has 13 residues. The CDR3 sequence: CASSHGGQETQYF. CDR3 bases: TGTGCCAGCAGCCATGGGGGGCAAGAGACCCAGTACTTC.

The chain has TRBV27 and TRBJ2-7, with 12 positions matching TRBD2. The CDR3 has 17 residues. CDR1 is MNHEY, CDR2 SMNVEV, per germline (reference sequence). The trim removed 0 bases at V and 2 bases at J, leaving 5 bases unmatched. The CDR3 region is CASSLSASGGGAYEQYF. CDR3 nucleotides: TGTGCCAGCAGTTTATCGGCTAGCGGGGGGGGAGCCTACGAGCAGTACTTC.

This clonotype was counted between two and nine times. This sequence joins TRBV7-2 and TRBJ2-5, with 7 bases matching TRBD1. Germline loops: CDR1 SGHTA, CDR2 FQGNSA. The CDR3 totals 15 residues. With 2 bases clipped from V and 2 bases from J, the junction kept 5 bases outside the gene matches. CDR3: CASSLTGVGQETQYF. The CDR3 region has the DNA TGTGCCAGCAGCTTAACAGGGGTTGGTCAAGAGACCCAGTACTTC. The full variable domain, its missing parts supplied by reference TRBV7-2 and TRBJ2-5, is GAGVSQSPSNKVTEKGKDVELRCDPISGHTALYWYRQSLGQGLEFLIYFQGNSAPDKSGLPSDRFSAERTGGSVSTLTIQRTQQEDSAVYLCASSLTGVGQETQYFGPGTRLLVL.

In this sample, this clonotype turned up a few times. The chain links TRBV7-9 to TRBJ2-1, with D maybe TRBD2 (5 bases). CDR1 is SEHNR, CDR2 FQNEAQ, per germline (reference sequence). V was trimmed by 3 bases and J by 6 bases, leaving 9 bases between them. This CDR3 comprises 13 residues. CDR3 region: CASSLSGLNEQFF. The CDR3 DNA reads as TGTGCCAGCAGCTTGAGCGGCCTCAATGAGCAGTTCTTC.

This sequence joins TRBV12-3 or TRBV12-4 and TRBJ2-7; D call uncertain. V lost 3 bases, J lost 0 bases, and 9 bases lay in between. The CDR3 loop spans 14 amino acids. The CDR3 nucleotides read TGTGCCAGCAGTTTGGGTCACGGCTCCTACGAGCAGTACTTC. Protein product: CASSLGHGSYEQYF.

This clonotype was counted only a few times. DNA of the CDR3: TGTGCCAGCAGCCAAGAGAGGTGGCGGACAGATACGCAGTATTTT. Amino acid sequence: CASSQERWRTDTQYF. The chain carries TRBV3-1 and TRBJ2-3; D gene uncertain. Germline V gives CDR1 LGHDT, CDR2 YNNKEL (reference sequence). The V and J ends lost 0 bases and 3 bases respectively, with 10 bases between them. The CDR3 totals 15 residues.

The CDR3 reads CASSPQGVRLAGGTYEQYF. The DNA for the CDR3 is TGTGCCAGCAGCCCCCAAGGAGTGCGGCTAGCGGGGGGGACCTACGAGCAGTACTTC. This rearrangement joins TRBV13 to TRBJ2-7; 12 nucleotides match TRBD2. Germline CDR1 is PRHDT and CDR2 is FYEKMQ (reference sequence). The CDR3 length is 19 residues. V gave up 5 bases and J gave up 2 bases; unmatched junction bases: 16.

The V call is TRBV2, the J call TRBJ1-1; the D is unclear. The germline V and J ends were trimmed by 6 bases and 1 base, with 12 bases remaining between them. Germline V lookup: CDR1 SNHLY, CDR2 FYNNEI. The CDR3 extends over 14 amino acids. CDR3 DNA sequence: TGTGCCAGCAGGGACGTCACCGGGAACACTGAAGCTTTCTTT. Protein sequence: CASRDVTGNTEAFF.

This chain uses TRBV12-3 or TRBV12-4 with TRBJ2-1; D remains ambiguous. Trimming stripped 3 bases from V and 1 base from J, with 1 base between. The CDR3 has 12 residues. The CDR3 is CASSFSYNEQFF. The CDR3 DNA follows: TGTGCCAGCAGTTTTTCCTACAATGAGCAGTTCTTC.

The CDR3 reads CASSPRPTNTGELFF. In DNA, the CDR3 is TGTGCCAGCAGCCCCAGGCCCACGAACACCGGGGAGCTGTTTTTT. This chain links TRBV13 with TRBJ2-2; D ambiguous. The CDR3 contains 15 residues. The germline V and J ends were trimmed by 5 bases and 0 bases, with 10 bases remaining between them. Germline values: CDR1 PRHDT, CDR2 FYEKMQ (reference sequence).

This chain links TRBV3-1 with TRBJ2-5; a possible D gene is TRBD2 (5 bases). The germline gives CDR1 LGHDT, CDR2 YNNKEL (reference sequence). CDR3 length equals 14 residues. V dropped 3 bases and J dropped 3 bases, with 11 bases sitting between them. The CDR3 sequence is CASSHPEGEETQYF. DNA for the CDR3: TGTGCCAGCAGCCACCCCGAGGGTGAAGAGACCCAGTACTTC.

V and J are TRBV18 and TRBJ2-5; possible D gene TRBD2, 5 bases. Germline CDR1 is KGHSH and CDR2 is LQKENI. Trimming shortened V by 8 bases and J by 4 bases, and 17 bases separated the two germline ends. The CDR3 runs 14 residues. The CDR3 DNA follows: TGTGCCAGCGGAGAGAGGGCTTGGGGAGAGACCCAGTACTTC. Translating it yields CASGERAWGETQYF.

CDR3 sequence (DNA): TGCGCCAGCAGCCAAGGCAGGGGGGAGCTGTTTTTT. Translation gives CASSQGRGELFF. The V call is TRBV4-3, the J call TRBJ2-2; no firm D call. The CDR3 is 12 residues long. V shed 1 base and J shed 8 bases, with 5 bases lying between them. Germline V CDR1 and CDR2: LGHNA, YSLEER.

The genes are TRBV12-3 or TRBV12-4 and TRBJ2-7, with D unclear. This CDR3 region has 13 residues. V was trimmed by 2 bases and J by 5 bases, leaving 10 bases between them. As DNA, the CDR3 is TGTGCCAGCAGTTTACTGGAAGAGAACGAGCAGTACTTC. Amino acids: CASSLLEENEQYF.

The gene calls are TRBV12-3 or TRBV12-4 and TRBJ2-1; possibly TRBD1 for D (5 bases). The CDR3 length is 14 residues. Trimming pared 4 bases from V and 6 bases from J, leaving 13 bases between. CDR3 protein: CASSSGFPGNEQFF. The CDR3 DNA reads TGTGCCAGCAGTTCAGGGTTCCCAGGCAATGAGCAGTTCTTC.

CDR3 bases: TGTGCCAGCAGCTCGGGACTAGCGGGATTCAACGAGCAGTACTTC. Its protein product is CASSSGLAGFNEQYF. The V and J genes are TRBV7-2 and TRBJ2-7; 13 nucleotides align to TRBD2. V lost 4 bases to trimming and J lost 5 bases; unmatched junction nucleotides: 5. The CDR3 has 15 residues. Germline values: CDR1 SGHTA, CDR2 FQGNSA.

This clonotype was observed a handful of times. The rearrangement joins TRBV4-1 to TRBJ2-7, with D possibly TRBD1 on 6 matching bases. CDR3 length: 14 residues. Trimming took off 1 base at V and 4 bases at J, with 11 bases between the two ends. Germline assignment: CDR1 MGHRA and CDR2 YSYEKL. The CDR3 bases are TGCGCCAGCAGCCAAGGCAGGGGTTTGTACGAGCAGTACTTC. Translated: CASSQGRGLYEQYF.